The 11 T cell receptor beta chains presented below share a single source sample, sequenced in a study of memory B cells and T cells in multiple sclerosis. Assay: immunoSEQ multiplex PCR; the TCRdb copy retains only in-frame clones and omits some. The table includes about 15,000 clones, 69% detected once. Sequencing was performed on memory (CD45RO+) CD4+ T cells from blood. The receptor set was obtained from a human donor with multiple sclerosis.

The rearrangement links TRBV5-1 to TRBJ2-3; possible D gene TRBD1, 7 bases. The germline V gene has CDR1 SGHRS and CDR2 YFSETQ. The CDR3 has 15 residues. V was pared by 5 bases and J by 1 base, with 14 bases between. This CDR3 is CASRPGGIGTDTQYF. For the CDR3, the DNA is TGCGCCAGCAGACCAGGGGGGATTGGCACAGATACGCAGTATTTT.

This rearrangement joins TRBV5-1 to TRBJ2-3, with D perhaps matching TRBD2 (6 bases). The germline V gene has CDR1 SGHRS and CDR2 YFSETQ. V lost 0 bases to trimming and J lost 5 bases, with 10 bases between them. This CDR3 comprises 14 residues. DNA of the CDR3: TGCGCCAGCAGCTTGGTACTAGCTAAAGATACGCAGTATTTT. Translated: CASSLVLAKDTQYF.

V is TRBV18 and J is TRBJ2-7; possibly TRBD1 for D (6 bases). The CDR3 spans 13 residues. Between the trimmed V and J ends, which lost 5 bases and 3 bases, there was a span of 11 bases. Germline CDR1 and CDR2: KGHSH and LQKENI. In nucleotides, the CDR3 is TGTGCCAGCTCAGATGGACAGATCTACGAGCAGTACTTC. Encoded protein: CASSDGQIYEQYF.

The CDR3 coding sequence is TGTGCCAGCAGCTCTCAGGGGGGCGGTTCCGAGCAGTACTTC. Amino acids: CASSSQGGGSEQYF. The chain combines TRBV7-9 with TRBJ2-7; possible D gene TRBD1, 7 bases. In germline, CDR1 is SEHNR, CDR2 FQNEAQ (reference sequence). V gave up 4 bases and J gave up 6 bases, with 16 bases separating them. This CDR3 comprises 14 residues.

V and J are TRBV6-4 and TRBJ2-2; TRBD1 might be the D (6 bases). The V gene's germline CDR1 is MRHNA and CDR2 SNTAGT. Trimming cost V 7 bases and J 4 bases, with 13 bases left between them. The CDR3 runs to 14 residues. CDR3 sequence: CASKAGAATGELFF. The DNA of the CDR3 is TGTGCCAGCAAAGCAGGGGCGGCCACCGGGGAGCTGTTTTTT.

This clone was detected a few times. In DNA form, the CDR3 reads TGTGCCAGCAGCTTTCCGGGGGTATGGGAGCAGTACTTC. This encodes CASSFPGVWEQYF. The chain combines TRBV5-5 with TRBJ2-7, with D perhaps TRBD2 (6 bases). Trimming left V 2 bases short and J 7 bases short, with 13 bases between. CDR1 is SGHKS and CDR2 is YYEKEE in the germline V gene (reference sequence). The CDR3 is 13 amino acids. Full variable domain (remainder filled in from reference TRBV5-5 and TRBJ2-7): DAGVTQSPTHLIKTRGQQVTLRCSPISGHKSVSWYQQVLGQGPQFIFQYYEKEERGRGNFPDRFSARQFPNYSSELNVNALLLGDSALYLCASSFPGVWEQYFGPGTRLTVT.

The chain is built from TRBV7-6 and TRBJ2-1; D might be TRBD1 (7 bases). This CDR3 is built from 12 residues. Trimming left V 5 bases short and J 7 bases short, with 9 bases between. Germline V gene data show CDR1 as SGHVS and CDR2 as FNYEAQ. This CDR3 is CASSAGGNEQFF. The DNA of the CDR3 is TGTGCCAGCAGCGCAGGGGGGAATGAGCAGTTCTTC.

This chain links TRBV9 with TRBJ1-1; D uncertain. The CDR3 has 15 residues. Trimming pared 0 bases from V and 1 base from J, leaving 10 bases between. Germline V gene sequence: CDR1 SGDLS, CDR2 YYNGEE. CDR3 nucleotides: TGTGCCAGCAGCGTAGCTGTGGCTTCGAACACTGAAGCTTTCTTT. Translated, it gives CASSVAVASNTEAFF.

The chain carries TRBV6-1 and TRBJ1-2; 10 positions agree with TRBD1. The CDR3 is 12 amino acids. V shed 6 bases and J 5 bases; nucleotides not matched to a gene: 0. Germline loops: CDR1 MNHNS, CDR2 SASEGT. CDR3 nucleotides: TGTGCCAGCAGGGACAGGGGGTATGGCTACACCTTC. Amino acids: CASRDRGYGYTF.

The gene calls are TRBV5-1 and TRBJ2-2; 12 nucleotides line up with TRBD2. CDR1 SGHRS and CDR2 YFSETQ come from the germline V gene. The CDR3 consists of 16 residues. J lost 1 base, V lost 8 bases, and 6 bases had no gene match. CDR3 amino acids: CASTLAGGLNTGELFF. The CDR3 DNA reads TGCGCCAGTACACTAGCGGGGGGCTTGAACACCGGGGAGCTGTTTTTT.

This chain links TRBV9 with TRBJ1-3, with D possibly matching TRBD1 (6 bases). CDR1 and CDR2 (germline): SGDLS, YYNGEE. This CDR3 is 17 amino acids long. V gave up 4 bases and J gave up 0 bases, with 17 bases separating them. The CDR3 is CASSISDSTFSGNTIYF. The DNA of the CDR3 is TGTGCCAGCAGCATATCGGACAGTACCTTCTCTGGAAACACCATATATTTT.